This TCR beta chain was obtained from a study of T cell repertoires in cytomegalovirus infection (dated by TCRdb to between 2018 and 2020). Context from the whole study: Peptide stimulations targeted recently identified HLA-C-restricted CMV epitopes, whose presentation resists viral immunomodulation, together with well-studied HLA-B-restricted epitopes. Because public TCR beta signatures pointed to carriage of CMV infection together with the matching HLA type, the HLA type of each donor mattered for the analysis. What the study reported, not specific to this receptor: The ex vivo response was dominated by HLA-C-restricted CMV-specific TCR beta clonotypes, and the single most frequent clonotype in two of eight donors was supplied by these HLA-C-restricted clonotypes. In both this cohort and an independent cohort of under 450 donors, the cumulative frequency of public TCR beta family members distinguished carriers of CMV infection plus the relevant HLA type.

The CDR3 has 12 amino acids, counting the end cysteine and phenylalanine. Kept here is only the CDR3 DNA, which spans 36 bases and is read in frame from base 1. The germline V gene gives CDR1 as ENHRY and CDR2 as SYGVKD. Between the V and J ends, shortened by 10 bases and 0 bases respectively, the junction contains 10 bases. Notes on this clonotype: What this receptor recognizes is not known. One base away there is no much larger clone; base qualities are not given.

The sample's treatment or condition label, decoded: in vitro stimulation with specific CMV peptide epitopes to enrich CMV-specific T cells. TCRdb shows the sequencer as Illumina HiSeq 1500. The raw public reads went through TCRdb reprocessing: fastp at Q25, MiXCR clone calling, in-frame beta chains kept. Rows with a matching CDR3 protein are joined into one entry that keeps the most common DNA and genes. Recorded for this sample are some 560,000 distinct CDR3 sequences; around 40% of them occurred a single time. Around 48% of the sample is in the top ten clones. The receptor's source is a human donor in good health (CMV status not recorded). Some clones in this sample may be carry-over from other donors' samples. Recombination joined TRBV10-3 with TRBJ2-7; TRBD2 is possibly the D segment (6 matching bases). This specimen consisted of cultured PBMCs, obtained from culture after CMV antigen stimulation. DNA sequence: TGTGCCACGGTGACTAGCTCCTACGAGCAGTACTTC. The translation is CATVTSSYEQYF.